This passage covers 13 T cell receptor beta chains from one sample sequenced in a study of blood T cell repertoires in COVID-19. Using immunoSEQ multiplex PCR, the repertoire was profiled, and TCRdb retains in-frame clones only, with some absent. The table has roughly 140,000 clones, approximately 91% seen once. Sequencing used peripheral blood. These receptors were collected from a human donor in a cohort sampled during active COVID-19.

The chain recombines TRBV18 with TRBJ1-1, with a tentative D call TRBD1 (5 bases). The V end lost 5 bases, the J end lost 1 base, and 8 bases lay between the germline ends. This CDR3 spans 13 amino acids. Germline CDR1 and CDR2: KGHSH and LQKENI. This chain's CDR3 is CASSTGQNTEAFF. The CDR3 DNA is TGTGCCAGCTCAACTGGACAGAACACTGAAGCTTTCTTT. Variable domain in full (rest from reference TRBV18 and TRBJ1-1): NAGVMQNPRHLVRRRGQEARLRCSPMKGHSHVYWYRQLPEEGLKFMVYLQKENIIDESGMPKERFSAEFPKEGPSILRIQQVVRGDSAAYFCASSTGQNTEAFFGQGTRLTVV.

This clone was seen a single time. The chain has TRBV20-1 and TRBJ2-5; D not resolved. Between the trimmed V and J ends, which lost 3 bases and 5 bases, there was a span of 7 bases. This CDR3 has 11 amino acids. Germline loops: CDR1 DFQATT, CDR2 SNEGSKA (reference sequence). The CDR3 region is CSASRVETQYF. CDR3 in DNA: TGCAGTGCTAGCCGCGTGGAGACCCAGTACTTC.

This chain connects TRBV6-5 to TRBJ1-6; possibly TRBD1 for D (6 bases). Trimming shortened V by 9 bases and J by 0 bases, and 12 bases separated the two germline ends. Germline V gene lookup returns CDR1 MNHEY and CDR2 SVGAGI. The CDR3 is 15 residues long. The CDR3 coding sequence is TGTGCCAGTACAGGGTTCAGCTCCTATAATTCACCCCTCCACTTT. Translated, it gives CASTGFSSYNSPLHF.

The chain recombines TRBV19 with TRBJ1-2; a possible D gene is TRBD1 (6 bases). CDR1 is LNHDA, CDR2 SQIVND, per germline (reference sequence). V was cut by 5 bases and J by 6 bases, with 13 bases left in between. This CDR3 is built from 13 residues. The CDR3 DNA is TGTGCCAGTAGTGTTACAGGGTCGCATGGCTACACCTTC. Its translation: CASSVTGSHGYTF.

This clone has more than one count but fewer than ten. The rearrangement uses TRBV5-1 and TRBJ2-1; possible D gene TRBD1, 5 bases. Looked up from germline, CDR1 is SGHRS and CDR2 is YFSETQ. This CDR3 is built from 13 residues. The V gene lost 4 bases and the J gene lost 12 bases, with 17 bases spanning the gap. The CDR3 DNA sequence: TGCGCCAGCAGCGCGGACACAAGGAAGGGGCAGTTCTTC. Its protein product is CASSADTRKGQFF.

Here the CDR3 reads CASSGTEYGYTF. DNA of the CDR3: TGTGCCAGCAGCGGGACAGAGTATGGCTACACCTTC. This chain connects TRBV2 to TRBJ1-2; 7 nucleotides line up with TRBD1. The junction had 3 bases not matched to a gene; V was cut back by 6 bases and J by 5 bases. The germline gives CDR1 SNHLY, CDR2 FYNNEI. The CDR3 is made up of 12 amino acids.

This chain links TRBV11-2 with TRBJ2-3, with 11 positions matching TRBD2. The CDR3 has 18 residues. Looked up from germline, CDR1 is SGHAT and CDR2 is FQNNGV. V lost 1 base, J lost 2 bases, and 8 bases stayed unmatched. CDR3 coding DNA: TGTGCCAGCAGCTTAGTTGTGACTAGCGGGGTTAACACAGATACGCAGTATTTT. Protein product: CASSLVVTSGVNTDTQYF.

This clone has just one count. J is TRBJ2-5 and V is TRBV13, with 7 positions matching TRBD1. With 6 bases clipped from V and 5 bases from J, the junction kept 6 bases outside the gene matches. This CDR3 comprises 13 residues. CDR1 is PRHDT and CDR2 is FYEKMQ in the germline V gene (reference sequence). CDR3 nucleotides: TGTGCCAGCAGTCAGGGACAGTTGGAGACCCAGTACTTC. This gives the protein CASSQGQLETQYF.

The CDR3 here is CASSLLGLASSYNEQFF. The DNA of the CDR3 is TGTGCCAGCAGCTTACTCGGTTTAGCGAGCTCCTACAATGAGCAGTTCTTC. The J gene is TRBJ2-1, the V gene TRBV7-2, with a tentative D call TRBD2 (5 bases). Looked up from germline, CDR1 is SGHTA and CDR2 is FQGNSA. V lost 2 bases, J lost 0 bases, and 14 bases lay in between. The CDR3 runs to 17 residues.

The V call is TRBV6-5, the J call TRBJ2-3; the D gene is possibly TRBD2 (7 bases). Germline assignment: CDR1 MNHEY and CDR2 SVGAGI. The CDR3 loop spans 13 amino acids. V was trimmed by 7 bases and J by 5 bases, leaving 13 bases between them. The CDR3 loop is CASKRGAGDTQYF. The CDR3 nucleotides read TGTGCCAGCAAACGGGGGGCGGGAGATACGCAGTATTTT.

The gene calls are TRBV29-1 and TRBJ2-1, with D hard to call. The V and J ends lost 1 base and 7 bases respectively, with 11 bases between them. Germline V gene data show CDR1 as SQVTM and CDR2 as ANQGSEA. This CDR3 contains 13 residues. CDR3 region: CSVEGPTWNEQFF. CDR3 nucleotide sequence: TGCAGCGTTGAAGGACCGACATGGAATGAGCAGTTCTTC.

The J gene is TRBJ1-1, the V gene TRBV5-1; D ambiguous. Trimming took 0 bases from V and 0 from J, leaving 6 bases between them. Germline V gives CDR1 SGHRS, CDR2 YFSETQ. The CDR3 totals 14 residues. This CDR3 is CASSLGTLNTEAFF. CDR3 in DNA: TGCGCCAGCAGCTTGGGAACTCTGAACACTGAAGCTTTCTTT.

This sequence joins TRBV28 and TRBJ1-2; the D gene is possibly TRBD1 (5 bases). The CDR3 runs 15 residues. Trimming removed 2 bases at V and 5 bases at J, with 15 bases between. CDR1 and CDR2 (germline): MDHEN, SYDVKM. CDR3 amino acids: CASSLRRGSPYGYTF. The CDR3 DNA follows: TGTGCCAGCAGTTTAAGGCGGGGCAGCCCTTATGGCTACACCTTC.